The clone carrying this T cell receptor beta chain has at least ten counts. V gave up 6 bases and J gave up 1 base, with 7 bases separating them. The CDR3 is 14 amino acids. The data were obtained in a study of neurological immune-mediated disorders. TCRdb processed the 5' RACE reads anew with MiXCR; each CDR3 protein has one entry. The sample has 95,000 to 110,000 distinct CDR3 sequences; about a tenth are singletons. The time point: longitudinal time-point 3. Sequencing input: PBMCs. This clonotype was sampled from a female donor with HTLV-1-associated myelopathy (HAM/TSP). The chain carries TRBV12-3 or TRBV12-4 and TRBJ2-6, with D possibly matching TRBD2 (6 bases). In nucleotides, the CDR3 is TGTGCCAGCAGCCGGGGGTCTGGGGCCAACGTCCTGACTTTC. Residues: CASSRGSGANVLTF.